This record covers a single T cell receptor (beta chain). Its antigen remains undetermined. No much larger clone is present one base from it, and per-base qualities are unavailable. These data originate in a study of T cell changes during pregnancy in multiple sclerosis (dated by TCRdb to about 2019). With respect to the entire study: The study looked at changes in the T cell repertoire across pregnancy in women with multiple sclerosis.

V is cut by 6 bases and J by 3 bases, and the space between the germline ends is 12 bases. Spanning cysteine to phenylalanine, the CDR3 consists of 13 amino acids. Just the 39-base CDR3 DNA is kept, in frame starting at base 1. Via the germline V gene, CDR1 is MDHEN and CDR2 SYDVKM. Libraries were made using the immunoSEQ multiplex PCR assay. The clones in this table, taken by TCRdb from immuneACCESS, are in-frame only. Not every clone is retained; where verified, under half of the shortfall comes from an unresolved V gene, and the cause of the rest is unknown. The table for this sample lists approximately 71,000 clones; roughly nine tenths of them were counted only once. Of the sample, 0.95% to 1.5% is held by the ten largest clones.

Recombination joined TRBV28 with TRBJ2-7; the D gene is possibly TRBD1, with 5 bases matching. The sequence was obtained from a female donor with multiple sclerosis, enrolled in a pregnancy study. Sequenced material: peripheral blood, taken in the third trimester of pregnancy. CDR3 loop: CASSRTGYYEQYF. The DNA sequence is TGTGCCAGCAGCAGAACAGGATACTACGAGCAGTACTTC.